A selection of T cell receptor beta chains follows, all from one sample in a study of blood T cell repertoires in COVID-19. TCRdb keeps only in-frame clones here, not all; method: immunoSEQ multiplex PCR. The repertoire has some 87,000 clones, around 78% of them found once; the top ten carry approximately 15%. The source material was peripheral blood. These receptors were collected from a human donor in a cohort sampled during active COVID-19. CDR3s include the opening cysteine and the closing phenylalanine or tryptophan. Fields, in order: CDR3 DNA, CDR3 protein, clone size, V gene, J gene, D gene. D genes are given only for firm matches. Not all rows give a size; the values are once, few, many and, for expanded clones, a class.

TGCAGCGTTGAACAGGGGAACACTGAAGCTTTCTTT	CSVEQGNTEAFF	.	TRBV29-1	TRBJ1-1	.
TGTGCCAGCAGCTTGGATGGGGGGGACACTGAAGCTTTCTTT	CASSLDGGDTEAFF	.	TRBV5-5	TRBJ1-1	.
TGTGCCAGCAGCATCAGGGAATCGCATGGCTACACCTTC	CASSIRESHGYTF	.	TRBV5-6	TRBJ1-2	.
TGTGCCAGTAGTATAAGTCCTAGCGGGGGGGCCGCAGATACGCAGTATTTT	CASSISPSGGAADTQYF	.	TRBV19	TRBJ2-3	TRBD2
TGTGCCAGCAGTTCGGACAGGGAGGCCAGTCAGCCCCAGCATTTT	CASSSDREASQPQHF	.	TRBV6-6	TRBJ1-5	TRBD1
TGCGCCAGCAGCGGGGGGACAGGGTTCGCAGATACGCAGTATTTT	CASSGGTGFADTQYF	.	TRBV5-1	TRBJ2-3	TRBD1
TGTGCCAGCAACAGGGGAACCGGACGGGATGAAAAACTGTTTTTT	CASNRGTGRDEKLFF	.	TRBV9	TRBJ1-4	TRBD1
TGTGCCAGCAGCTTAGAGGGACAGTACTACGAGCAGTACTTC	CASSLEGQYYEQYF	.	TRBV7-9	TRBJ2-7	TRBD1
TGTGCCAGCAGCTATAGCGTAAGCACAGATACGCAGTATTTT	CASSYSVSTDTQYF	.	TRBV7-9	TRBJ2-3	.
TGTGCCAGTGCGGACAGGCGCCACACTGAAGCTTTCTTT	CASADRRHTEAFF	.	TRBV19	TRBJ1-1	TRBD1
TGCGCCAGCAGCCGCATTACAGGGGACACCGGGGAGCTGTTTTTT	CASSRITGDTGELFF	.	TRBV4-1	TRBJ2-2	TRBD1
TGTGCCAGCAGTGAACGTAGGAGGTCAGAGGTATACGAGCAGTACTTC	CASSERRRSEVYEQYF	.	TRBV6-1	TRBJ2-7	.
TGTGCCAGCAGCTTAGGGCTAGCGGAGAGCACAGATACGCAGTATTTT	CASSLGLAESTDTQYF	few	TRBV11-3	TRBJ2-3	TRBD2
TGTGCCAGCAGCTTGGCCTACAGGGGAGATACGCAGTATTTT	CASSLAYRGDTQYF	few	TRBV5-4	TRBJ2-3	TRBD1
TGCAGCGTTTTGGGGGCCCAACAAGGTTCCTACAATGAGCAGTTCTTC	CSVLGAQQGSYNEQFF	.	TRBV29-1	TRBJ2-1	.
TGTGCCAGCTTGAGCGGAAACAATGAGCAGTTCTTC	CASLSGNNEQFF	.	TRBV6-6	TRBJ2-1	.
TGCGCCAGCAGCTTGGGGGGTCATCGGACTAGCGCGAAAAACACCGGGGAGCTGTTTTTT	CASSLGGHRTSAKNTGELFF	many	TRBV5-1	TRBJ2-2	TRBD2
TGTGCCAGCAGCCTGACAGGGAATCAGCCCCAGCATTTT	CASSLTGNQPQHF	few	TRBV5-8	TRBJ1-5	TRBD1
TGTGCCACCAGCAAAGACAGGGGCACTGAAGCTTTCTTT	CATSKDRGTEAFF	.	TRBV15	TRBJ1-1	TRBD1
TGTGCCAGCAGTGAGACAGCTGGGGCCAACGTCCTGACTTTC	CASSETAGANVLTF	few	TRBV6-1	TRBJ2-6	.
TGTGCCTGGAGGCTTCCGCCAACACCTGAAGCTTTCTTT	CAWRLPPTPEAFF	.	TRBV30	TRBJ1-1	.
TGTGCCAGCAGTGAACTGCGGAGAGGAACCTATGGCTACACCTTC	CASSELRRGTYGYTF	once	TRBV6-1	TRBJ1-2	.
TGCGCCAGCAGCTTCGACGGGGACTATGGCTACACCTTC	CASSFDGDYGYTF	.	TRBV5-1	TRBJ1-2	.
TGTGCCAGCAGCATCAGACAGGGGGGGGAATACGAGCAGTACTTC	CASSIRQGGEYEQYF	once	TRBV7-6	TRBJ2-7	TRBD1
TGTGCCAGCAGGATAACAGGGTACTCCTACAATGAGCAGTTCTTC	CASRITGYSYNEQFF	medium-sized	TRBV11-1	TRBJ2-1	.
TGTGCCAGCTCACCACCCTCAGGGGCAGGTGAAAAACTGTTTTTT	CASSPPSGAGEKLFF	once	TRBV18	TRBJ1-4	.
TGTGCCAGCAGTTCCCCCTGGGGGACAGAGTCCTACGAGCAGTACTTC	CASSSPWGTESYEQYF	.	TRBV6-6	TRBJ2-7	TRBD1
TGTGCCAGCAGCTTAGTTCGGGAGCAGTTCTTC	CASSLVREQFF	.	TRBV7-8	TRBJ2-1	.
TGTGCCAGCAGTCGGACAGGGGGGGGTTGGGAGCAGTTCTTC	CASSRTGGGWEQFF	.	TRBV6-5	TRBJ2-1	TRBD1
TGTGCCAGCAGTGACAGGGGTCCCCAGCATTTT	CASSDRGPQHF	.	TRBV6-1	TRBJ1-5	.
TGTGCCAGCAGCGTGACCTCTAGCGGGAGGTCAGATACGCAGTATTTT	CASSVTSSGRSDTQYF	.	TRBV9	TRBJ2-3	TRBD2
TGTGCCAGCAACTTGGTGGGGAGCTCCTACAATGAGCAGTTCTTC	CASNLVGSSYNEQFF	once	TRBV27	TRBJ2-1	.
TGTGCCAGTAGTATAGATGCGGGTCCGAACTATGGCTACACCTTC	CASSIDAGPNYGYTF	.	TRBV19	TRBJ1-2	.
TGTGCCAGCAGTGAACTAGCGGGATGGAGTGAGCAGTTCTTC	CASSELAGWSEQFF	once	TRBV2	TRBJ2-1	TRBD2
TGTGCCAGCAGTTTAAGGTGGGGGGATCAGCCCCAGCATTTT	CASSLRWGDQPQHF	.	TRBV27	TRBJ1-5	.